This T cell receptor (beta chain) derives from a study of blood T cell repertoires in COVID-19. Study-wide context: Italy, Spain and the United States were the sources of the convalescent and acute COVID-19 samples. The analysed material was cDNA or gDNA that came from T cells, B-cell-depleted T cells, or PBMCs.

Germline V gene lookup returns CDR1 LNHDA and CDR2 SQIVND (reference sequence). This CDR3 spans 15 amino acids. V was pared by 4 bases and J by 10 bases, with 17 bases between. How the authors handled the data: Nucleated cell counts were estimated from reference gene primer amplification. Sequencing was performed with immunoSEQ multiplex PCR; in TCRdb, only in-frame clones are kept and a portion is missing. Clonal size and the V and J genes are those of that table, whereas D and trimming came from the DNA. The table records 45,000 to 65,000 clones, 75% to 90% of them present only once. The clonotype was recovered from a human donor in a cohort sampled during active COVID-19. The rearrangement links TRBV19 to TRBJ1-6; D may be TRBD1 (5 bases). The material sequenced was peripheral blood. The DNA for the CDR3 is TGTGCCAGTAGTACAACAGGAGAAGGCCGCTCACCCCTCCACTTT. It yields the protein CASSTTGEGRSPLHF.